Below are 9 T cell receptor beta chains sequenced from a single sample in a study of PD-1 blockade in classical Hodgkin lymphoma. The table came from immunoSEQ multiplex PCR; TCRdb's copy has only in-frame clones and leaves some out. The repertoire holds 100,000 or so clones, with 85% to 90% as singletons. The patients all showed relapse after autologous stem cell transplantation, while their brentuximab vedotin exposure varied. The source material was peripheral blood mononuclear cells (PBMCs), sampled before the second cycle of nivolumab. The receptors stem from a human donor with classical Hodgkin lymphoma.

J is TRBJ2-1 and V is TRBV7-3; the match to TRBD2 covers 11 bases. V lost 5 bases, J lost 7 bases, and 13 bases stayed unmatched. In germline, CDR1 is SGHTA, CDR2 FQGTGA. This CDR3 is 17 amino acids long. The CDR3 loop reads CASSHSGGAFLRNEQFF. In DNA form, the CDR3 reads TGTGCCAGCAGCCATAGCGGGGGGGCCTTTCTGAGGAATGAGCAGTTCTTC.

This clone was seen only a few times. V is TRBV4-2 and J is TRBJ2-7, with 10 bases matching TRBD1. The V and J ends lost 3 bases and 3 bases, in that order; junction bases with no gene match: 5. Per the germline V gene, CDR1 is LGHNA and CDR2 is YNFKEQ. The CDR3 runs 15 residues. The CDR3 DNA sequence: TGTGCCAGCAGCCAGGGCGGACAGGGGGACTACGAGCAGTACTTC. It yields the protein CASSQGGQGDYEQYF.

CDR3 bases: TGTGCCAGCAGCGTAGGGGCGGCAGGGGGCTGGGACACTGAAGCTTTCTTT. Translating gives CASSVGAAGGWDTEAFF. The rearrangement links TRBV9 to TRBJ1-1; 8 nucleotides line up with TRBD1. The V segment lost 0 bases and the J segment 3 bases; nucleotides outside the gene matches: 10. CDR3 size: 17 residues. Germline V gene data show CDR1 as SGDLS and CDR2 as YYNGEE. The variable domain in full, completed from reference TRBV9 and TRBJ1-1, reads DSGVTQTPKHLITATGQRVTLRCSPRSGDLSVYWYQQSLDQGLQFLIQYYNGEERAKGNILERFSAQQFPDLHSELNLSSLELGDSALYFCASSVGAAGGWDTEAFFGQGTRLTVV.

The V and J genes are TRBV7-6 and TRBJ1-5; D ambiguous. The CDR3 is 13 residues long. Trimming removed 3 bases from V and 10 bases from J, with 13 bases in between. CDR1 and CDR2 from the germline V gene are SGHVS and FNYEAQ. CDR3 in DNA: TGTGCCAGCAGCTTGGCAGGCCAGAGACCCCAGCATTTT. It is translated as CASSLAGQRPQHF.

The rearrangement uses TRBV18 and TRBJ1-1; D unresolved. Germline CDR1 reads KGHSH; CDR2 reads LQKENI. Trimming stripped 1 base from V and 0 bases from J, with 12 bases between. CDR3 length: 16 amino acids. The CDR3 sequence: CASSPRPGLMNTEAFF. The CDR3 DNA reads as TGTGCCAGCTCACCACGCCCGGGCCTGATGAACACTGAAGCTTTCTTT.

The chain couples TRBV7-9 to TRBJ2-3; 9 bases line up with TRBD2. The CDR3 consists of 15 residues. Trimming at V came to 1 base and at J to 1 base, leaving 0 bases not matched to a gene. CDR1 is SEHNR, CDR2 FQNEAQ, per germline (reference sequence). CDR3 nucleotide sequence: TGTGCCAGCAGCTTAGGCGGGGGGGGCACAGATACGCAGTATTTT. This codes for CASSLGGGGTDTQYF.

This clone was picked up one time. The J gene is TRBJ2-2, the V gene TRBV9, with D perhaps TRBD1 (5 bases). The CDR3 runs 19 residues. V lost 0 bases and J 0 bases, leaving 18 bases between the germline ends. Germline V gene lookup returns CDR1 SGDLS and CDR2 YYNGEE. The CDR3 coding sequence is TGTGCCAGCAGCGTAGAAGGTGGGGCAGGGTTCGCGAACACCGGGGAGCTGTTTTTT. Translating it yields CASSVEGGAGFANTGELFF. Full variable domain (remainder filled in from reference TRBV9 and TRBJ2-2): DSGVTQTPKHLITATGQRVTLRCSPRSGDLSVYWYQQSLDQGLQFLIQYYNGEERAKGNILERFSAQQFPDLHSELNLSSLELGDSALYFCASSVEGGAGFANTGELFFGEGSRLTVL.

This chain connects TRBV4-3 to TRBJ1-4; possible D gene TRBD1, 6 bases. CDR1 and CDR2 from the germline V gene are LGHNA and YSLEER. The CDR3 has 16 residues. V lost 3 bases, J lost 0 bases, and 11 bases lay in between. The CDR3 protein is CASSQDGQPTNEKLFF. DNA of the CDR3: TGCGCCAGCAGCCAGGACGGACAGCCAACTAATGAAAAACTGTTTTTT.

This sequence joins TRBV6-5 and TRBJ2-1, with 10 bases matching TRBD1. Looked up from germline, CDR1 is MNHEY and CDR2 is SVGAGI. V trimming: 8 bases; J trimming: 4 bases; junction bases outside the gene matches: 5. The CDR3 is 14 amino acids. CDR3: CASGQGDLYNEQFF. The CDR3 bases are TGTGCCAGCGGACAGGGGGACTTGTACAATGAGCAGTTCTTC.